These T cell receptor beta chains were read from a single sample in a study of OX40 agonist ivuxolimab in advanced cancers. The repertoire was sequenced with immunoSEQ multiplex PCR; TCRdb's copy has only in-frame clones and lacks some. The sample lists around 26,000 clones, 81% seen once, with 32% in the top ten. The sample consisted of CD4+ or CD8+ T cells sorted from blood, taken in a trial of the OX40 agonist ivuxolimab. These receptors were taken from an adult with an advanced solid tumor such as melanoma, head and neck, liver or kidney cancer. Both conserved end residues are part of each CDR3. The order of the fields is J gene, D gene, clone size, V gene, CDR3 length, CDR3 protein, CDR3 DNA. D genes are given only for firm matches. Only some rows state a clone size, as once, few, many or a class for expanded clones.

J: TRBJ1-2
D: NA
size: NA
V: TRBV19
length: 11
CDR3: CASRTGEGYTF
DNA: TGTGCCAGCCGGACTGGGGAAGGCTACACCTTC

J: TRBJ2-5
D: NA
size: NA
V: TRBV29-1
length: 13
CDR3: CSVEDRGKETQYF
DNA: TGCAGCGTTGAAGATCGAGGGAAAGAGACCCAGTACTTC

J: TRBJ1-2
D: NA
size: once
V: TRBV7-9
length: 14
CDR3: CASSLVRPLDGYTF
DNA: TGTGCCAGCAGCTTAGTCCGCCCACTGGATGGCTACACCTTC

J: TRBJ2-3
D: TRBD1
size: NA
V: TRBV5-1
length: 15
CDR3: CASSLAGTGRDTQYF
DNA: TGCGCCAGCAGCTTGGCGGGGACAGGTAGAGATACGCAGTATTTT

J: TRBJ2-1
D: TRBD2
size: NA
V: TRBV7-3
length: 15
CDR3: CASSFSGGTNNEQFF
DNA: TGTGCCAGCAGTTTTAGCGGGGGAACGAACAATGAGCAGTTCTTC

J: TRBJ2-5
D: TRBD2
size: NA
V: TRBV5-4
length: 16
CDR3: CASSLAASGGGETQYF
DNA: TGTGCCAGCAGCTTGGCCGCTAGCGGGGGGGGAGAGACCCAGTACTTC

J: TRBJ1-1
D: TRBD1
size: NA
V: TRBV4-1
length: 19
CDR3: CASSQTDDTILPTGVEAFF
DNA: TGCGCCAGCAGCCAAACGGATGACACAATCTTACCGACAGGGGTTGAAGCTTTCTTT

J: TRBJ2-1
D: TRBD2
size: NA
V: TRBV7-3
length: 18
CDR3: CASSLNPRTSGRGNEQFF
DNA: TGTGCCAGCAGCTTAAACCCTAGGACTAGCGGGAGGGGAAACGAGCAGTTCTTC

J: TRBJ2-1
D: NA
size: NA
V: TRBV7-8
length: 11
CDR3: CASSLASEQFF
DNA: TGTGCCAGCAGCTTAGCGTCTGAGCAGTTCTTC

J: TRBJ1-3
D: NA
size: NA
V: TRBV28
length: 15
CDR3: CASSLRTYLGNTIYF
DNA: TGTGCCAGCAGCCTTAGGACTTACCTTGGAAACACCATATATTTT

J: TRBJ2-6
D: TRBD1
size: NA
V: TRBV5-8
length: 18
CDR3: CASSPPGTGGFWANVLTF
DNA: TGTGCCAGCAGCCCCCCCGGGACAGGGGGCTTCTGGGCCAACGTCCTGACTTTC

J: TRBJ1-4
D: NA
size: NA
V: TRBV19
length: 16
CDR3: CASSIPWKGINEKLFF
DNA: TGTGCCAGTAGTATCCCGTGGAAGGGGATTAATGAAAAACTGTTTTTT

J: TRBJ2-6
D: NA
size: NA
V: TRBV5-5
length: 15
CDR3: CASSSGSSGANVLTF
DNA: TGTGCCAGCAGCTCAGGGAGCTCTGGGGCCAACGTCCTGACTTTC

J: TRBJ2-1
D: TRBD1
size: few
V: TRBV7-9
length: 12
CDR3: CASRSGQGEQFF
DNA: TGTGCCAGCAGATCGGGACAGGGTGAGCAGTTCTTC

J: TRBJ1-2
D: NA
size: NA
V: TRBV9
length: 12
CDR3: CASSVDYYGYTF
DNA: TGTGCCAGCAGCGTCGATTACTATGGCTACACCTTC

J: TRBJ2-7
D: TRBD1
size: NA
V: TRBV5-1
length: 14
CDR3: CASSFGTGINEQYF
DNA: TGCGCCAGCAGCTTCGGGACAGGGATCAACGAGCAGTACTTC

J: TRBJ1-1
D: NA
size: NA
V: TRBV13
length: 14
CDR3: CASSLGRSNTEAFF
DNA: TGTGCCAGCAGCCTTGGGCGGTCGAACACTGAAGCTTTCTTT

J: TRBJ1-2
D: NA
size: NA
V: TRBV30
length: 12
CDR3: CAWRYGGYGYTF
DNA: TGTGCCTGGAGGTACGGGGGATATGGCTACACCTTC

J: TRBJ1-5
D: NA
size: NA
V: TRBV4-2
length: 15
CDR3: CASSQQGPSNQPQHF
DNA: TGTGCCAGCAGCCAACAGGGTCCCAGCAATCAGCCCCAGCATTTT

J: TRBJ2-5
D: NA
size: NA
V: TRBV6-5
length: 13
CDR3: CASSRGLQETQYF
DNA: TGTGCCAGCAGTCGGGGCTTACAAGAGACCCAGTACTTC

J: TRBJ1-4
D: NA
size: few
V: TRBV19
length: 14
CDR3: CASSPARVGEKLFF
DNA: TGTGCCAGTAGCCCGGCGAGGGTCGGGGAAAAACTGTTTTTT

J: TRBJ2-2
D: TRBD1
size: NA
V: TRBV7-9
length: 16
CDR3: CASSLGTGIPSGELFF
DNA: TGTGCCAGCAGCTTGGGGACAGGGATCCCTAGCGGGGAGCTGTTTTTT

J: TRBJ2-7
D: NA
size: NA
V: TRBV6-1
length: 16
CDR3: CASSEEMGEASYEQYF
DNA: TGTGCCAGCAGTGAAGAAATGGGGGAGGCCTCCTACGAGCAGTACTTC

J: TRBJ2-1
D: TRBD2
size: NA
V: TRBV2
length: 17
CDR3: CASSVGGLAGFYNEQFF
DNA: TGTGCCAGCAGTGTTGGGGGACTAGCGGGATTCTACAATGAGCAGTTCTTC

J: TRBJ2-7
D: NA
size: NA
V: TRBV1
length: 21
CDR3: CTSSQLTPATSGDRYTYEQYF
DNA: TGCACCAGCAGCCAACTAACCCCGGCGACTAGCGGGGACCGCTACACCTACGAGCAGTACTTC

J: TRBJ1-6
D: NA
size: NA
V: TRBV6-1
length: 16
CDR3: CASSVLPSSYNSPLHF
DNA: TGTGCCAGCAGTGTCCTCCCGAGCTCCTATAATTCACCCCTCCACTTT

J: TRBJ2-2
D: NA
size: once
V: TRBV5-6
length: 15
CDR3: CASSFDRTVTGELFF
DNA: TGTGCCAGCAGCTTCGACAGAACGGTCACCGGGGAGCTGTTTTTT

J: TRBJ2-7
D: TRBD2
size: NA
V: TRBV11-2
length: 15
CDR3: CASSLVAGGPYEQYF
DNA: TGTGCCAGCAGCTTAGTGGCGGGAGGTCCCTACGAGCAGTACTTC

J: TRBJ2-1
D: TRBD2
size: NA
V: TRBV9
length: 13
CDR3: CASSVGGRGEQFF
DNA: TGTGCCAGCAGCGTAGGAGGGAGGGGTGAGCAGTTCTTC

J: TRBJ2-7
D: TRBD2
size: NA
V: TRBV9
length: 15
CDR3: CASSASGTSGYEQYF
DNA: TGTGCCAGCAGCGCTTCCGGGACTAGCGGATACGAGCAGTACTTC

J: TRBJ2-1
D: TRBD2
size: NA
V: TRBV5-6
length: 16
CDR3: CASSLVGTSVYNEQFF
DNA: TGTGCCAGCAGCTTGGTAGGGACTAGCGTCTACAATGAGCAGTTCTTC

J: TRBJ2-2
D: NA
size: NA
V: TRBV28
length: 14
CDR3: CASSLPWVPGELFF
DNA: TGTGCCAGCAGTTTACCTTGGGTTCCCGGGGAGCTGTTTTTT

J: TRBJ2-5
D: TRBD1
size: NA
V: TRBV7-7
length: 15
CDR3: CASSLGGSVQETQYF
DNA: TGTGCTAGCAGCTTAGGGGGCAGCGTGCAAGAGACCCAGTACTTC

J: TRBJ1-1
D: NA
size: NA
V: TRBV11-2
length: 14
CDR3: CASSPSGSYTEAFF
DNA: TGTGCCAGCAGCCCTAGCGGCTCGTACACTGAAGCTTTCTTT

J: TRBJ2-7
D: NA
size: NA
V: TRBV7-8
length: 15
CDR3: CASSPLAGVFREQYF
DNA: TGTGCCAGCAGCCCGCTGGCAGGAGTCTTCCGGGAGCAGTACTTC

J: TRBJ2-1
D: NA
size: once
V: TRBV6-5
length: 11
CDR3: CASTKGFSQFF
DNA: TGTGCCAGCACGAAGGGCTTTTCGCAGTTCTTC

J: TRBJ2-7
D: TRBD1
size: NA
V: TRBV13
length: 14
CDR3: CASSSRQGAFEQYF
DNA: TGTGCCAGCAGCTCCCGACAGGGGGCGTTCGAGCAGTACTTC

J: TRBJ1-1
D: NA
size: once
V: TRBV7-9
length: 13
CDR3: CASIGQKNTEAFF
DNA: TGTGCCAGCATAGGGCAGAAGAACACTGAAGCTTTCTTT

J: TRBJ2-2
D: TRBD1
size: few
V: TRBV5-1
length: 14
CDR3: CASSFPDRAGELFF
DNA: TGCGCCAGCAGCTTCCCGGACAGGGCCGGGGAGCTGTTTTTT

J: TRBJ2-7
D: TRBD2
size: few
V: TRBV13
length: 15
CDR3: CASTWTAGDGYEQYF
DNA: TGTGCCAGCACCTGGACAGCGGGAGACGGGTACGAGCAGTACTTC

J: TRBJ1-4
D: NA
size: NA
V: TRBV11-2
length: 14
CDR3: CASSLDIGWEKLFF
DNA: TGTGCTAGCAGCTTAGATATTGGGTGGGAAAAACTGTTTTTT

J: TRBJ1-1
D: NA
size: NA
V: TRBV9
length: 14
CDR3: CASSGLQGHTEAFF
DNA: TGTGCCAGCAGCGGCTTACAGGGACACACTGAAGCTTTCTTT

J: TRBJ1-2
D: NA
size: NA
V: TRBV7-9
length: 14
CDR3: CASSLNALNYGYTF
DNA: TGTGCCAGCAGCTTAAACGCACTTAACTATGGCTACACCTTC

J: TRBJ2-7
D: TRBD2
size: NA
V: TRBV5-1
length: 11
CDR3: CASSRGGEQYF
DNA: TGCGCCAGCAGCCGGGGGGGCGAGCAGTACTTC

J: TRBJ1-2
D: NA
size: NA
V: TRBV11-3
length: 15
CDR3: CASSNPGHQPGDYTF
DNA: TGTGCCAGCAGCAACCCGGGACACCAACCGGGGGACTACACCTTC

J: TRBJ2-7
D: NA
size: NA
V: TRBV7-9
length: 12
CDR3: CASSSTSYEQYF
DNA: TGTGCCAGCAGCAGTACTTCCTACGAGCAGTACTTC

J: TRBJ1-6
D: NA
size: NA
V: TRBV6-6
length: 12
CDR3: CASSYLATPSHF
DNA: TGTGCCAGCAGTTACTTGGCTACCCCTTCCCACTTT

J: TRBJ1-5
D: NA
size: NA
V: TRBV28
length: 19
CDR3: CASSLGSQGWKLSNQPQHF
DNA: TGTGCCAGCAGTTTAGGTTCTCAGGGGTGGAAATTAAGCAATCAGCCCCAGCATTTT

J: TRBJ2-7
D: NA
size: medium-sized
V: TRBV2
length: 12
CDR3: CASRRSTYEQYF
DNA: TGTGCCAGCAGACGATCCACCTACGAGCAGTACTTC